Below are 32 T cell receptor beta chains sequenced from a single sample in a study of technical replicates of blood from a handful of donors. Repertoires were generated with immunoSEQ multiplex PCR, while TCRdb's copy carries only in-frame clones and drops some. The sample has fewer than 90,000 clones; 94% are singletons. The sample was T cells isolated from PBMCs. Source of these receptors: a human donor in good health.

The chain joins TRBV30 to TRBJ1-1; no reliable D call. The V end lost 3 bases, the J end lost 1 base, and 9 bases lay between the germline ends. Germline lookup yields CDR1 GTSNPN and CDR2 SVGIG (reference sequence). This CDR3 is built from 13 residues. As DNA, the CDR3 is TGTGCCTGGAGCCGGGATCCGAACACTGAAGCTTTCTTT. Protein sequence: CAWSRDPNTEAFF.

This clone was seen a single time. The V and J genes are TRBV4-1 and TRBJ1-2; TRBD1 is a possible D gene (6 bases). V dropped 0 bases and J dropped 2 bases, with 10 bases sitting between them. Germline V gene lookup returns CDR1 MGHRA and CDR2 YSYEKL. The CDR3 runs 15 residues. The CDR3 protein is CASSQDQGTNYGYTF. In DNA, the CDR3 is TGCGCCAGCAGCCAAGATCAGGGGACAAACTATGGCTACACCTTC.

The chain has TRBV5-1 and TRBJ1-2; 7 bases agree with TRBD1. Trimming at V came to 4 bases and at J to 8 bases, leaving 11 bases not matched to a gene. Looked up from germline, CDR1 is SGHRS and CDR2 is YFSETQ. The CDR3 length is 14 residues. DNA for the CDR3: TGCGCCAGCAGCCCCGACAGGGCGGCAGGGGGCTACACCTTC. Protein: CASSPDRAAGGYTF.

The chain carries TRBV11-2 and TRBJ2-1; 9 bases are shared with TRBD2. With V trimmed by 2 bases and J by 9 bases, 17 bases remained unmatched. From germline, CDR1 is SGHAT and CDR2 FQNNGV. This CDR3 has 18 amino acids. CDR3 region: CASSLRRVAGVWSGEQFF. The CDR3, as DNA: TGTGCCAGCAGCTTACGGAGGGTAGCGGGAGTTTGGAGTGGTGAGCAGTTCTTC.

The chain joins TRBV18 to TRBJ2-2; 7 nucleotides match TRBD1. The germline V gene has CDR1 KGHSH and CDR2 LQKENI. The CDR3 consists of 18 residues. With 3 bases clipped from V and 1 base from J, the junction kept 11 bases outside the gene matches. The CDR3 DNA reads as TGTGCCAGCTCACCCCAATCCATCAGGACAGGGAACACCGGGGAGCTGTTTTTT. Amino acid sequence: CASSPQSIRTGNTGELFF.

The rearrangement uses TRBV25-1 and TRBJ2-1; the D is unclear. Trimming stripped 4 bases from V and 0 bases from J, with 13 bases between. CDR1 is MGHDK and CDR2 is SYGVNS in the germline V gene. The CDR3 spans 16 residues. The chain's CDR3 is CASSGPPYSSYNEQFF. DNA for the CDR3: TGTGCCAGCAGTGGCCCCCCATATAGCTCCTACAATGAGCAGTTCTTC.

CDR3 protein: CAISVDRGSETQYF. In nucleotides, the CDR3 is TGTGCCATCAGTGTGGACAGGGGTTCGGAGACCCAGTACTTC. This chain connects TRBV10-3 to TRBJ2-5, with 9 bases fitting TRBD1. With V trimmed by 4 bases and J by 5 bases, 5 bases remained unmatched. The CDR3 has 14 amino acids. The germline gives CDR1 ENHRY, CDR2 SYGVKD.

The chain carries TRBV7-8 and TRBJ2-2; unclear D gene. Germline CDR1 and CDR2: SGHVS and FQNEAQ. Deletions cut 8 bases from V and 7 bases from J, with 17 bases between. This CDR3 is 14 amino acids long. The CDR3 here is CASHPVGSGGELFF. DNA of the CDR3: TGTGCCAGCCACCCGGTCGGTTCCGGCGGGGAGCTGTTTTTT.

The rearrangement joins TRBV2 to TRBJ1-5; 7 bases line up with TRBD1. V lost 3 bases to trimming and J lost 6 bases; unmatched junction nucleotides: 5. Germline CDR1 reads SNHLY; CDR2 reads FYNNEI. CDR3 length: 14 amino acids. In nucleotides, the CDR3 is TGTGCCAGCAGTGAGCTGACAGGGTTTCAGCCCCAGCATTTT. It codes for CASSELTGFQPQHF.

The chain carries TRBV11-3 and TRBJ2-2; 10 positions match TRBD2. The germline V gene has CDR1 SGHNT and CDR2 YENEEA. Germline trimming cut 5 bases from V and 6 bases from J; bases unmatched to any gene: 3. The length of the CDR3 is 14 residues. Here the CDR3 reads CASSQLAGAGELFF. CDR3 bases: TGTGCCAGCAGCCAGCTAGCGGGGGCCGGGGAGCTGTTTTTT.

This rearrangement joins TRBV6-1 to TRBJ1-3, with D hard to call. From germline, CDR1 is MNHNS and CDR2 SASEGT. V lost 3 bases to trimming and J lost 0 bases, with 12 bases between them. CDR3 size: 16 residues. The CDR3 bases are TGTGCCAGCAGTGATATGAGTTTCAACTCTGGAAACACCATATATTTT. It is translated as CASSDMSFNSGNTIYF.

CDR3 bases: TGTGCCAGCAACAGACAGAGTGATACGCAGTATTTT. It translates to CASNRQSDTQYF. This chain joins TRBV6-1 and TRBJ2-3; tentatively, D is TRBD1 (5 bases). The V gene lost 7 bases and the J gene lost 6 bases, with 11 bases spanning the gap. The CDR3 has 12 amino acids. Per germline, CDR1 MNHNS and CDR2 SASEGT.

The chain employs TRBV5-1 and TRBJ2-5; TRBD1 aligns across 11 bases. J was trimmed by 5 bases and V by 1 base; bases with no gene match: 7. Germline CDR1 is SGHRS and CDR2 is YFSETQ. The CDR3 is 16 residues long. CDR3: CASSLQWTGGQETQYF. DNA for the CDR3: TGCGCCAGCAGCTTGCAATGGACAGGGGGCCAGGAGACCCAGTACTTC.

The rearrangement uses TRBV10-1 and TRBJ2-5, with D uncertain. Germline V gene data show CDR1 as WNHNN and CDR2 as SYGVQD (reference sequence). The germline V and J ends were trimmed by 4 bases and 1 base, with 10 bases remaining between them. This CDR3 is built from 14 residues. This CDR3 is CASSAASLQETQYF. The CDR3 nucleotides read TGCGCCAGCAGTGCCGCGAGTCTCCAAGAGACCCAGTACTTC.

This sequence joins TRBV6-4 and TRBJ1-1; TRBD1 agrees at 8 bases. V gave up 3 bases and J gave up 3 bases; unmatched junction bases: 12. Germline lookup yields CDR1 MRHNA and CDR2 SNTAGT. CDR3 length: 17 residues. The CDR3 reads CASSECQGARGHTEAFF. The CDR3 coding sequence is TGTGCCAGCAGTGAGTGTCAGGGGGCACGGGGGCACACTGAAGCTTTCTTT.

The gene calls are TRBV6-1 and TRBJ1-4, with TRBD1 matching 7 bases. Germline V gene data show CDR1 as MNHNS and CDR2 as SASEGT. With V trimmed by 5 bases and J by 8 bases, 11 bases remained unmatched. The CDR3 has 15 residues. This CDR3 is CASSLRDSVWEKLFF. Here the CDR3 DNA reads TGTGCCAGCAGTCTCCGGGACAGCGTTTGGGAAAAACTGTTTTTT.

The genes are TRBV6-1 and TRBJ2-7; 9 bases agree with TRBD2. The germline V gene has CDR1 MNHNS and CDR2 SASEGT. The V gene end was trimmed by 5 bases and the J gene end by 0 bases; junction bases not matched to a gene: 2. The CDR3 has 14 residues. The CDR3 DNA follows: TGTGCCAGCAGTCCTAGCGGGGCCTCCTACGAGCAGTACTTC. Its translation: CASSPSGASYEQYF.

This sequence joins TRBV29-1 and TRBJ2-1; 7 nucleotides agree with TRBD1. V trimming: 1 base; J trimming: 5 bases; junction bases outside the gene matches: 8. The CDR3 sequence is 15 residues long. CDR1 and CDR2 (germline): SQVTM, ANQGSEA. The CDR3 nucleotides read TGCAGCGTTGAAGGGGAGCCAGGGGGTCACAATGAGCAGTTCTTC. Residues: CSVEGEPGGHNEQFF.

The V call is TRBV9, the J call TRBJ2-2; TRBD2 aligns across 11 bases. V was clipped by 4 bases and J by 4 bases; unmatched bases: 12. The CDR3 sequence is 18 residues long. The V gene's germline CDR1 is SGDLS and CDR2 YYNGEE. The CDR3 region is CASSTGLAVSGGTGELFF. CDR3 DNA sequence: TGTGCCAGCAGCACGGGACTAGCGGTCAGTGGCGGCACCGGGGAGCTGTTTTTT.

This chain connects TRBV28 to TRBJ2-7, with 8 bases that match TRBD2. Per germline, CDR1 MDHEN and CDR2 SYDVKM. This CDR3 is 14 amino acids long. Trimming cost V 2 bases and J 2 bases; bases outside gene matches: 2. The CDR3 reads CASSLGLAPYEQYF. The DNA of the CDR3 is TGTGCCAGCAGTTTAGGACTAGCCCCCTACGAGCAGTACTTC.

The chain has TRBV2 and TRBJ1-3, with 7 nucleotides matching TRBD1. The CDR3 is 18 amino acids. Germline V gene lookup returns CDR1 SNHLY and CDR2 FYNNEI. Germline trimming cut 3 bases from V and 2 bases from J; bases unmatched to any gene: 13. The CDR3 loop is CASSDALGTALAGNTIYF. DNA for the CDR3: TGTGCCAGCAGTGATGCCCTTGGGACAGCCCTAGCTGGAAACACCATATATTTT.

This clone appeared once. The gene calls are TRBV5-6 and TRBJ2-5; possibly TRBD2 for D (5 bases). The CDR3 is 15 amino acids. The V and J ends lost 2 bases and 2 bases respectively, with 13 bases between them. The germline V gene has CDR1 SGHDT and CDR2 YYEEEE. The CDR3: CASSFTTRVQETQYF. CDR3 nucleotide sequence: TGTGCCAGCAGCTTTACCACTAGGGTTCAAGAGACCCAGTACTTC.

The chain recombines TRBV11-2 with TRBJ1-3, with TRBD1 identical over 7 bases. Looked up from germline, CDR1 is SGHAT and CDR2 is FQNNGV. This CDR3 is 16 amino acids long. V dropped 1 base and J dropped 3; count of bases not matched to a gene: 6. CDR3: CASSLASGGDGNTIYF. CDR3 nucleotide sequence: TGTGCCAGCAGCTTAGCTTCAGGGGGAGATGGAAACACCATATATTTT.

The chain has TRBV11-2 and TRBJ2-1; 8 bases are shared with TRBD2. CDR3 length equals 14 residues. Germline CDR1 reads SGHAT; CDR2 reads FQNNGV. Germline trimming cut 4 bases from V and 8 bases from J; bases unmatched to any gene: 7. The CDR3 here is CASSSPGRGDEQFF. CDR3 coding DNA: TGTGCCAGCAGCTCTCCCGGGAGGGGCGATGAGCAGTTCTTC.

The chain recombines TRBV4-1 with TRBJ2-5, with D hard to call. The CDR3 is 15 residues long. CDR1 MGHRA and CDR2 YSYEKL come from the germline V gene. Trimming stripped 0 bases from V and 5 bases from J, with 13 bases between. The CDR3 DNA reads TGCGCCAGCAGCCAAGAGTTTGCTCTAGTGGAGACCCAGTACTTC. It is translated as CASSQEFALVETQYF.

V is TRBV29-1 and J is TRBJ2-3; 8 bases align to TRBD2. This CDR3 contains 14 residues. The ends lost 4 bases at V and 4 bases at J; junction bases unmatched: 7. In germline, CDR1 is SQVTM, CDR2 ANQGSEA. The CDR3 loop is CSVGTGLVSDTQYF. CDR3 sequence (DNA): TGCAGCGTTGGTACGGGACTAGTCTCAGATACGCAGTATTTT.

V gene TRBV28 combines with J gene TRBJ2-2, with a tentative D call TRBD1 (6 bases). The germline V gene encodes CDR1 MDHEN and CDR2 SYDVKM. V lost 2 bases, J lost 6 bases, and 10 bases lay in between. The CDR3 sequence is 14 residues long. CDR3 loop: CASSLGGAPGELFF. In DNA, the CDR3 is TGTGCCAGCAGTTTAGGGGGCGCCCCCGGGGAGCTGTTTTTT.

The V call is TRBV29-1, the J call TRBJ2-3; D possibly corresponds to TRBD1 (5 bases). Germline V gives CDR1 SQVTM, CDR2 ANQGSEA. The CDR3 extends over 20 amino acids. V lost 5 bases and J 0 bases, leaving 30 bases between the germline ends. In nucleotides, the CDR3 is TGCAGCGTTCAAGGGGTTTCTCAGGCAGGTGACACCTCTAGCACAGATACGCAGTATTTT. It yields the protein CSVQGVSQAGDTSSTDTQYF.

The gene calls are TRBV19 and TRBJ2-3, with TRBD2 matching over 7 bases. CDR3 length: 14 amino acids. Germline-derived CDR1 and CDR2 are LNHDA and SQIVND (reference sequence). With 3 bases clipped from V and 2 bases from J, the junction kept 2 bases outside the gene matches. DNA for the CDR3: TGTGCCAGTAGTATCCTAGCGGACACAGATACGCAGTATTTT. This sequence encodes CASSILADTDTQYF.

This chain's CDR3 is CASRAGPRNEKLFF. CDR3 nucleotide sequence: TGTGCCAGCAGGGCAGGCCCTCGGAATGAAAAACTGTTTTTT. This chain connects TRBV6-1 to TRBJ1-4; D remains unclear. With 6 bases removed from V and 5 bases from J, the gap between germline ends came to 13 bases. The CDR3 spans 14 residues. Germline V lookup: CDR1 MNHNS, CDR2 SASEGT.

This sequence joins TRBV30 and TRBJ1-2, with 7 bases identical to TRBD1. The CDR3 is made up of 12 amino acids. Trimming at V came to 4 bases and at J to 4 bases, leaving 3 bases not matched to a gene. Per germline, CDR1 GTSNPN and CDR2 SVGIG (reference sequence). In nucleotides, the CDR3 is TGTGCCTGGACCGAGGGGGCCTATGGCTACACCTTC. This sequence encodes CAWTEGAYGYTF. The whole variable domain, remainder taken from reference TRBV30 and TRBJ1-2, is SQTIHQWPATLVQPVGSPLSLECTVEGTSNPNLYWYRQAAGRGLQLLFYSVGIGQISSEVPQNLSASRPQDRQFILSSKKLLLSDSGFYLCAWTEGAYGYTFGSGTRLTVV.

This chain joins TRBV4-1 and TRBJ2-2, with 9 bases identical to TRBD1. From germline, CDR1 is MGHRA and CDR2 YSYEKL. Germline trimming cut 7 bases from V and 4 bases from J; bases unmatched to any gene: 10. The CDR3 covers 16 residues. In DNA, the CDR3 is TGCGCCAGCACCACACAGGGGGCTTTAGGCACCGGGGAGCTGTTTTTT. Protein: CASTTQGALGTGELFF.